The 22 T cell receptor beta chains reported below all come from one sample, sequenced in a study of blood T cell repertoires in COVID-19. Produced via immunoSEQ multiplex PCR; TCRdb's table is partial and in-frame only. Found here are about 250,000 clones, over 70% of them singletons; the top ten hold around 25%. The sample taken for sequencing was peripheral blood. The receptors derive from a man aged 40-49 years with acute or convalescent COVID-19.

The table lists this clone with a count of one. The chain links TRBV24-1 to TRBJ1-2, with D possibly TRBD1 on 5 matching bases. V lost 8 bases and J lost 0, with 15 bases in between. In germline, CDR1 is KGHDR, CDR2 SFDVKD. The CDR3 has 15 residues. The DNA of the CDR3 is TGTGCCACCATACGAAACAGGAAAACTAACTATGGCTACACCTTC. Protein: CATIRNRKTNYGYTF.

V and J are TRBV4-2 and TRBJ1-6; possibly TRBD1 for D (6 bases). The ends were cut back, 4 bases at V and 8 bases at J, with 15 bases in the middle. Germline V lookup: CDR1 LGHNA, CDR2 YNFKEQ. This CDR3 has 15 amino acids. CDR3 protein: CASSPSGGADSPLHF. The CDR3 DNA follows: TGTGCCAGCAGCCCTAGTGGGGGCGCCGATTCACCCCTCCACTTT.

The V call is TRBV11-3, the J call TRBJ2-5; TRBD2 matches 13 bases. CDR3 size: 15 residues. V shed 5 bases and J 9 bases; nucleotides not matched to a gene: 9. Germline V gene sequence: CDR1 SGHNT, CDR2 YENEEA. CDR3 DNA: TGTGCCAGCAGCATGGGACTAGCGGGAAGATCGGCCCAGTACTTC. It encodes CASSMGLAGRSAQYF.

This chain connects TRBV5-6 to TRBJ1-2; possibly TRBD1 for D (5 bases). This CDR3 comprises 15 residues. The V gene's germline CDR1 is SGHDT and CDR2 YYEEEE. The germline V and J ends were trimmed by 1 base and 0 bases, with 10 bases remaining between them. CDR3 nucleotide sequence: TGTGCCAGCAGCTTGTGGCAGGGCACTAACTATGGCTACACCTTC. It is translated as CASSLWQGTNYGYTF.

Worth noting for this clone: An end of the junction does not agree with germline; a read error may underlie this. This chain joins TRBV28 and TRBJ1-1, with a tentative D call TRBD1 (6 bases). CDR1 is MDHEN, CDR2 SYDVKM, per germline. The CDR3 has 11 amino acids. The CDR3 is CASSSTTGCEF. DNA for the CDR3: TGTGCCAGCAGTTCAACGACAGGATGCGAATTT. Together with reference TRBV28 and TRBJ1-1, the CDR3 gives the full variable domain: DVKVTQSSRYLVKRTGEKVFLECVQDMDHENMFWYRQDPGLGLRLIYFSYDVKMKEKGDIPEGYSVSREKKERFSLILESASTNQTSMYLCASSSTTGCEFGQGTRLTVV.

The chain joins TRBV25-1 to TRBJ1-6; 8 bases are shared with TRBD1. The germline V gene encodes CDR1 MGHDK and CDR2 SYGVNS. The CDR3 has 15 residues. With 3 bases clipped from V and 7 bases from J, the junction kept 5 bases outside the gene matches. In DNA form, the CDR3 reads TGTGCCAGCAGTGAGTCCCGGGACAGGAATTCACCCCTCCACTTT. Translated: CASSESRDRNSPLHF.

The V gene is TRBV14, the J gene TRBJ1-2; the D is unclear. V lost 0 bases to trimming and J lost 4 bases, with 6 bases between them. CDR3 length: 13 amino acids. Per the germline V gene, CDR1 is SGHDN and CDR2 is FVKESK. CDR3 DNA: TGTGCCAGCAGCCAAGAGAGAAGCTATGGCTACACCTTC. It specifies CASSQERSYGYTF.

The chain has TRBV7-6 and TRBJ2-5, with TRBD2 identical over 15 bases. Germline assignment: CDR1 SGHVS and CDR2 FNYEAQ. V gave up 3 bases and J gave up 2 bases; unmatched junction bases: 7. The CDR3 sequence is 18 residues long. The CDR3 bases are TGTGCCAGCAGCTTGGGGTGGACTAGCGGGAGGGGACAAGAGACCCAGTACTTC. Translating it yields CASSLGWTSGRGQETQYF.

The CDR3 is CASSRDGTGTSAFF. The CDR3, as DNA: TGTGCCAGCAGCCGAGACGGGACAGGTACGTCCGCTTTCTTT. V usage is TRBV3-1 (or the pseudogene TRBV3-2) and J usage is TRBJ1-1; 8 nucleotides match TRBD1. The CDR3 has 14 amino acids. The J segment lost 11 bases and the V segment lost 4 bases, leaving 12 bases of the junction unmatched. Germline-derived CDR1 and CDR2 are LGHDT and YNNKEL (reference sequence).

The chain combines TRBV11-2 with TRBJ2-1; possible D gene TRBD2, 5 bases. The germline V gene encodes CDR1 SGHAT and CDR2 FQNNGV. The CDR3 contains 13 residues. Trimming left V 3 bases short and J 4 bases short, with 7 bases between. CDR3: CASSFSGYNEQFF. Here the CDR3 DNA reads TGTGCCAGCAGCTTTTCGGGGTACAATGAGCAGTTCTTC. The variable domain in full, completed from reference TRBV11-2 and TRBJ2-1, reads EAGVAQSPRYKIIEKRQSVAFWCNPISGHATLYWYQQILGQGPKLLIQFQNNGVVDDSQLPKDRFSAERLKGVDSTLKIQPAKLEDSAVYLCASSFSGYNEQFFGPGTRLTVL.

The chain combines TRBV19 with TRBJ1-2; no reliable D call. From germline, CDR1 is LNHDA and CDR2 SQIVND (reference sequence). CDR3 length: 14 residues. Between the trimmed V and J ends, which lost 6 bases and 0 bases, there was a span of 11 bases. CDR3 in amino acids: CASSHPRANYGYTF. CDR3 coding DNA: TGTGCCAGTAGCCACCCACGAGCTAACTATGGCTACACCTTC.

Concerning this clone: Mismatch with germline at one junction end may stem from a read error. This chain joins TRBV5-1 and TRBJ2-1, with 9 nucleotides matching TRBD2. This CDR3 is 14 amino acids long. Germline V CDR1 and CDR2: SGHRS, YFSETQ. The CDR3 spells CASNGLAGNNEQFF. The CDR3, as DNA: TGCGCCAGCAACGGCCTAGCGGGGAACAATGAACAGTTCTTC.

This chain connects TRBV19 to TRBJ2-2; 7 bases match TRBD1. CDR3 length equals 15 residues. With 5 bases clipped from V and 0 bases from J, the junction kept 3 bases outside the gene matches. The germline gives CDR1 LNHDA, CDR2 SQIVND (reference sequence). The CDR3 DNA reads TGTGCCAGTAGTGGGACAGCAACGAACACCGGGGAGCTGTTTTTT. Protein: CASSGTATNTGELFF.

The gene calls are TRBV5-4 and TRBJ2-5; TRBD1 aligns across 10 bases. V gave up 4 bases and J gave up 4 bases; unmatched junction bases: 7. The CDR3 covers 15 residues. Per the germline V gene, CDR1 is SGHNT and CDR2 is YYREEE (reference sequence). The CDR3 region has the DNA TGTGCCAGCAGCAGTGGGACAGGGGTGGGAGAGACCCAGTACTTC. It is translated as CASSSGTGVGETQYF.

The rearrangement links TRBV29-1 to TRBJ2-3; D call uncertain. V gave up 3 bases and J gave up 2 bases, with 9 bases separating them. Germline loops: CDR1 SQVTM, CDR2 ANQGSEA. CDR3 size: 13 residues. Written as DNA, the CDR3 is TGCAGCGTTGACGACTTATACACAGATACGCAGTATTTT. It specifies CSVDDLYTDTQYF.

The V and J genes are TRBV7-9 and TRBJ1-2, with TRBD1 matching over 10 bases. Germline-derived CDR1 and CDR2 are SEHNR and FQNEAQ (reference sequence). The CDR3 length is 13 residues. V lost 5 bases to trimming and J lost 5 bases; unmatched junction nucleotides: 2. CDR3 loop: CASSKDRGYGYTF. The CDR3 region has the DNA TGTGCCAGCAGCAAGGACAGGGGGTATGGCTACACCTTC.

The chain combines TRBV9 with TRBJ2-5; possible D gene TRBD2, 6 bases. CDR3 length equals 17 residues. Germline-derived CDR1 and CDR2 are SGDLS and YYNGEE. Deletions cut 2 bases from V and 5 bases from J, with 22 bases between. CDR3 nucleotide sequence: TGTGCCAGCAGCGTCGGTCTAGCGAGGAGCGCGTACGAGACCCAGTACTTC. It encodes CASSVGLARSAYETQYF.

This clone was counted between two and nine times. This chain uses TRBV5-6 with TRBJ1-3; 8 bases are shared with TRBD1. Trimming cost V 4 bases and J 2 bases; bases outside gene matches: 8. CDR1 and CDR2 from the germline V gene are SGHDT and YYEEEE. CDR3 length equals 16 residues. For the CDR3, the DNA is TGTGCCAGCAGCGCAGGACAGGGTTTTCCTGGAAACACCATATATTTT. This codes for CASSAGQGFPGNTIYF.

This sequence joins TRBV13 and TRBJ1-4; TRBD1 might be the D (5 bases). Germline assignment: CDR1 PRHDT and CDR2 FYEKMQ (reference sequence). Trimming pared 5 bases from V and 7 bases from J, leaving 17 bases between. The CDR3 totals 15 residues. The CDR3: CASSKRPGGVEKLFF. CDR3 nucleotide sequence: TGTGCCAGCAGCAAACGACCCGGGGGGGTTGAAAAACTGTTTTTT.

This rearrangement joins TRBV18 to TRBJ2-2, with 8 bases fitting TRBD1. The CDR3 loop spans 16 amino acids. V dropped 6 bases and J dropped 3; count of bases not matched to a gene: 9. The V gene's germline CDR1 is KGHSH and CDR2 LQKENI. In DNA, the CDR3 is TGTGCCAGCTCCCAGAGGACAGGGACGGACACCGGGGAGCTGTTTTTT. This sequence encodes CASSQRTGTDTGELFF.

This clone was seen a handful of times. The chain joins TRBV10-3 to TRBJ2-7; unclear D gene. Germline assignment: CDR1 ENHRY and CDR2 SYGVKD. The germline V and J ends were trimmed by 2 bases and 3 bases, with 11 bases remaining between them. The CDR3 totals 14 residues. CDR3 bases: TGTGCCATCAGTGAGACCACTTTGGTCTACGAGCAGTACTTC. Protein product: CAISETTLVYEQYF.

This rearrangement joins TRBV25-1 to TRBJ2-2, with D perhaps matching TRBD2 (6 bases). Germline lookup yields CDR1 MGHDK and CDR2 SYGVNS. This CDR3 has 16 residues. V was cut by 1 base and J by 5 bases, with 14 bases left in between. The DNA of the CDR3 is TGTGCCAGCAGTGAATTGCGCGGGGACTGGACCGGGGAGCTGTTTTTT. Translated, it gives CASSELRGDWTGELFF.